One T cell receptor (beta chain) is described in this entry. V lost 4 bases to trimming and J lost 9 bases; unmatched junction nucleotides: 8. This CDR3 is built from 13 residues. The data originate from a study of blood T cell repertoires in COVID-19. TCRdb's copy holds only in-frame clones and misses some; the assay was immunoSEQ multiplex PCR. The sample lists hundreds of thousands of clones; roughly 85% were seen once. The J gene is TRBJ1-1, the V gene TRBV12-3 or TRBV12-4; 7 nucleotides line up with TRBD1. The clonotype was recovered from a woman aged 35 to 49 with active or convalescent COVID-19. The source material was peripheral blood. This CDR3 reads CASSWLRGRKAFF. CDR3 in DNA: TGTGCCAGCAGTTGGCTTAGGGGGCGAAAAGCTTTCTTT.